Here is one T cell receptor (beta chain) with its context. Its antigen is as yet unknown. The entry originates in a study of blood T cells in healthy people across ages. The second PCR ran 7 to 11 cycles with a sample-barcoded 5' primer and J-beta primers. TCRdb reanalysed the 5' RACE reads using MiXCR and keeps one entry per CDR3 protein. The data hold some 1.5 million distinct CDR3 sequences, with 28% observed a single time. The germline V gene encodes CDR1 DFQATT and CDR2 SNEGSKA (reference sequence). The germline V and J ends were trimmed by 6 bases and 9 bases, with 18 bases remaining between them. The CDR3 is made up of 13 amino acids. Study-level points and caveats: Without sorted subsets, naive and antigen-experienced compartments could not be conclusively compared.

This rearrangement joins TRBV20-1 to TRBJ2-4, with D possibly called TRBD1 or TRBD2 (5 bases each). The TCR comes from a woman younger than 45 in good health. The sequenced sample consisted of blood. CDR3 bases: TGCAGTGCGCCGGGACCCATAGGTACCATTCAGTACTTC. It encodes CSAPGPIGTIQYF.